This paragraph reports one TCR beta chain. The table came from immunoSEQ multiplex PCR; TCRdb's copy has only in-frame clones and leaves some out. Of almost 500,000 clones listed, 75% to 90% are singletons. These data originate in a study of blood T cell repertoires in COVID-19. Germline V lookup: CDR1 SNHLY, CDR2 FYNNEI. The CDR3 has 18 amino acids. V trimming: 6 bases; J trimming: 4 bases; junction bases outside the gene matches: 12. The chain is built from TRBV2 and TRBJ2-2, with 12 bases identical to TRBD2. The source is a woman aged 55-70 years who had recovered from COVID-19. The sequencing sample was made of PBMCs or T cells enriched from blood (not recorded which). This CDR3 is CASRARASGGASTGELFF. In DNA, the CDR3 is TGTGCCAGCAGGGCCCGGGCTAGCGGGGGGGCGAGCACCGGGGAGCTGTTTTTT.